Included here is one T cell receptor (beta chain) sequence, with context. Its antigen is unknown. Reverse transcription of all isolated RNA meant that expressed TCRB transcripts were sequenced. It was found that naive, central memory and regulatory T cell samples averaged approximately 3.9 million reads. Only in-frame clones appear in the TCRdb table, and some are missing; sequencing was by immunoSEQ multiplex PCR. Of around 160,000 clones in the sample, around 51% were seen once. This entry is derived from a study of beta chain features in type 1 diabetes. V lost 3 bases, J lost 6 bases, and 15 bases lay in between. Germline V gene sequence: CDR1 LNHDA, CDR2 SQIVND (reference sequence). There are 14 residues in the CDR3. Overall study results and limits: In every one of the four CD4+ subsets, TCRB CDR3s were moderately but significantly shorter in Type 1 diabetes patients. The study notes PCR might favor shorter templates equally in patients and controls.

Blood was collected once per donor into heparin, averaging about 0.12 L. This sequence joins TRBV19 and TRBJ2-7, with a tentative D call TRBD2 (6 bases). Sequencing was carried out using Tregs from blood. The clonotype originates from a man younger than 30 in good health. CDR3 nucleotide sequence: TGTGCCAGTAGTATGCGCGGGGCCCTCCGCGAGCAGTACTTC. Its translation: CASSMRGALREQYF.